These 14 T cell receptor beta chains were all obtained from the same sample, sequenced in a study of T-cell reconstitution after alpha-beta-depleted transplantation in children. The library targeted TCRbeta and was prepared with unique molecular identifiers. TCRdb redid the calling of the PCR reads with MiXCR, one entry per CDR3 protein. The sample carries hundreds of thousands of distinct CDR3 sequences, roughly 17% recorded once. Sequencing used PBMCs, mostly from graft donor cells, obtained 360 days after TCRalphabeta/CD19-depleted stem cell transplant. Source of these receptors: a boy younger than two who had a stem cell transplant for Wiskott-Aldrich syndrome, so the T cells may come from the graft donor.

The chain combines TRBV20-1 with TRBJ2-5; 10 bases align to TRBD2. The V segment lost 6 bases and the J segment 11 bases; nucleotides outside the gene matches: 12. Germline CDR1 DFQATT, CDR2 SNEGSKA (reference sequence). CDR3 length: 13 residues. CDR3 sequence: CSATLAGVILQYF. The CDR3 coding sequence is TGCAGTGCAACCCTAGCGGGAGTGATTTTACAGTACTTC.

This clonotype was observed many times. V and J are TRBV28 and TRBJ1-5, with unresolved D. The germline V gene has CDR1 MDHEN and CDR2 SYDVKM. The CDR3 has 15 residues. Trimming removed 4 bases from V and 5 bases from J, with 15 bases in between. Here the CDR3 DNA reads TGTGCCAGCAGTTCACCCGGTAAACCGGATCAGCCCCAGCATTTT. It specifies CASSSPGKPDQPQHF.

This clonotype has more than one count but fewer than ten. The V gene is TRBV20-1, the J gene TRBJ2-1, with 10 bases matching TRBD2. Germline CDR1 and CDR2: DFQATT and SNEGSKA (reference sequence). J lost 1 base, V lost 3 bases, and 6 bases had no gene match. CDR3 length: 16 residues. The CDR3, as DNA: TGCAGTGCTAGGTCCCGGACTAGCGGTTCCTACAATGAGCAGTTCTTC. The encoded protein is CSARSRTSGSYNEQFF.

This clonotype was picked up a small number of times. The CDR3 reads CASSLTGGRSWEQYF. The DNA of the CDR3 is TGTGCCAGCAGCTTAACGGGAGGGCGATCGTGGGAGCAGTACTTC. V usage is TRBV7-2 and J usage is TRBJ2-7; TRBD2 matches 8 bases. The CDR3 covers 15 residues. Germline V gene sequence: CDR1 SGHTA, CDR2 FQGNSA. Trimming removed 2 bases from V and 7 bases from J; junction bases left unmatched: 10.

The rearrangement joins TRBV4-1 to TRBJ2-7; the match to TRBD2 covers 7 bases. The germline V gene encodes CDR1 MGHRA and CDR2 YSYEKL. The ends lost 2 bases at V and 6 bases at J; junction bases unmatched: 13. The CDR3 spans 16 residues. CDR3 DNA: TGCGCCAGCAGCCAACATAGACGGACTAGGGTAGGCGAGCAGTACTTC. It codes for CASSQHRRTRVGEQYF.

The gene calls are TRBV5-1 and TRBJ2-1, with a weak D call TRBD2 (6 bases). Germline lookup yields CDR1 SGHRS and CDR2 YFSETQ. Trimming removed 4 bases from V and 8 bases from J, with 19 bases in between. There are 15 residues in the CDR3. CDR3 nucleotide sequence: TGCGCCAGCAGCCTACGACTAGGTTCCGACGATGAGCAGTTCTTC. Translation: CASSLRLGSDDEQFF. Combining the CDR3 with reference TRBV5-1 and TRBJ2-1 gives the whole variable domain KAGVTQTPRYLIKTRGQQVTLSCSPISGHRSVSWYQQTPGQGLQFLFEYFSETQRNKGNFPGRFSGRQFSNSRSEMNVSTLELGDSALYLCASSLRLGSDDEQFFGPGTRLTVL.

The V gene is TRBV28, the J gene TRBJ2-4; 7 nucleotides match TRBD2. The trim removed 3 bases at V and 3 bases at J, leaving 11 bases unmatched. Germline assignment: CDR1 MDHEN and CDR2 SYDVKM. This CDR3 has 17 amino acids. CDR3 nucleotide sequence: TGTGCCAGCAGTTTTTCCGGAAGGGCGGGAGACAAAAACATTCAGTACTTC. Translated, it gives CASSFSGRAGDKNIQYF.

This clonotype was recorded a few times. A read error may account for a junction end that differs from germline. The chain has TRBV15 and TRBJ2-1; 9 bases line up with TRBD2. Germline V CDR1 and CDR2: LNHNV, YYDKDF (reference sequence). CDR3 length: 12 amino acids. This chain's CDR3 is CATSRIAGEQIF. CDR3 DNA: TGTGCCACCAGCAGGATAGCGGGGGAGCAGATCTTC.

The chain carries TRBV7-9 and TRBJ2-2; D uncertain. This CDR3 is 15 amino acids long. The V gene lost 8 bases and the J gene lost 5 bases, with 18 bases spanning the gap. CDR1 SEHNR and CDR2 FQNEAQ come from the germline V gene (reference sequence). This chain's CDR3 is CASPGPDRVTGELFF. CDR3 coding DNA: TGTGCCAGCCCCGGACCAGACCGTGTAACCGGGGAGCTGTTTTTT.

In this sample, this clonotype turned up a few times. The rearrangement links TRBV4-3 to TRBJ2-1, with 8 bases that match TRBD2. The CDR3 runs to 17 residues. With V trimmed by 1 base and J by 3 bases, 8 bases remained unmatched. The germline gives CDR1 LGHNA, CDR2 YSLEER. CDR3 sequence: CASSQGFGLAGYNEQFF. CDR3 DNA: TGCGCCAGCAGCCAAGGATTTGGGCTAGCGGGCTACAATGAGCAGTTCTTC.

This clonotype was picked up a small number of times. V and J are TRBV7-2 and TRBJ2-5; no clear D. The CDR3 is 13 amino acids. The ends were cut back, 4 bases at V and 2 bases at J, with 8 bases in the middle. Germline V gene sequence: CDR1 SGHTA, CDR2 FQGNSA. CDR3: CASSSQVQETQYF. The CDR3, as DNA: TGTGCCAGCAGCTCCCAGGTACAAGAGACCCAGTACTTC.

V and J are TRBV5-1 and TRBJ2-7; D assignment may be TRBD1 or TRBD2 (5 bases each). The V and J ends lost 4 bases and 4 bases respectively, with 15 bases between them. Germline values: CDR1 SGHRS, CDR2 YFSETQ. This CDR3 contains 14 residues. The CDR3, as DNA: TGCGCCAGCAGCCCCTTGGGGGTCAAGTACGAGCAGTACTTC. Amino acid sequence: CASSPLGVKYEQYF.

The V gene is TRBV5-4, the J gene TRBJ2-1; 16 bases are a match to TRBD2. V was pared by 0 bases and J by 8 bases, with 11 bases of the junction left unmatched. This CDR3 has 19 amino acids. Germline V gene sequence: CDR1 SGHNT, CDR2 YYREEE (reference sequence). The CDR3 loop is CASSLGSGTSGRASDEQFF. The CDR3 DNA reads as TGTGCCAGCAGCTTGGGGTCCGGGACTAGCGGGAGGGCCTCAGATGAGCAGTTCTTC. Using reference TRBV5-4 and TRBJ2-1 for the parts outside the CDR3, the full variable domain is ETGVTQSPTHLIKTRGQQVTLRCSSQSGHNTVSWYQQALGQGPQFIFQYYREEENGRGNFPPRFSGLQFPNYSSELNVNALELDDSALYLCASSLGSGTSGRASDEQFFGPGTRLTVL.

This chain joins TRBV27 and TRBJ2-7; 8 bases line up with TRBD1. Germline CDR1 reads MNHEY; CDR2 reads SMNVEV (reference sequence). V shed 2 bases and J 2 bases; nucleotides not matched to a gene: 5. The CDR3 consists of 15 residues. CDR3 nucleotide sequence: TGTGCCAGCAGTTTAGGACAGGGCTTTGCCTACGAGCAGTACTTC. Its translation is CASSLGQGFAYEQYF.